This T cell receptor (beta chain) came from a study of T cell responses to AZD1222 COVID-19 vaccine. Only in-frame clones appear in the TCRdb table, and some are missing; sequencing was by immunoSEQ multiplex PCR. The sample lists roughly 120,000 clones, about nine tenths occurring once. Sequencing used peripheral blood, obtained on day 0 of AZD1222 vaccination. The source of this sequence is an adult in good health.

The DNA of the CDR3 is TGTGCCAGCAGCCAGTATCGGGGGGGCATCACCGGGGAGCTGTTTTTT. Encoded protein: CASSQYRGGITGELFF. This chain connects TRBV3-1 (or the pseudogene TRBV3-2) to TRBJ2-2, with 8 nucleotides matching TRBD2. Germline V CDR1 and CDR2: LGHDT, YNNKEL (reference sequence). The V gene end was trimmed by 3 bases and the J gene end by 4 bases; junction bases not matched to a gene: 7. The CDR3 runs 16 residues.